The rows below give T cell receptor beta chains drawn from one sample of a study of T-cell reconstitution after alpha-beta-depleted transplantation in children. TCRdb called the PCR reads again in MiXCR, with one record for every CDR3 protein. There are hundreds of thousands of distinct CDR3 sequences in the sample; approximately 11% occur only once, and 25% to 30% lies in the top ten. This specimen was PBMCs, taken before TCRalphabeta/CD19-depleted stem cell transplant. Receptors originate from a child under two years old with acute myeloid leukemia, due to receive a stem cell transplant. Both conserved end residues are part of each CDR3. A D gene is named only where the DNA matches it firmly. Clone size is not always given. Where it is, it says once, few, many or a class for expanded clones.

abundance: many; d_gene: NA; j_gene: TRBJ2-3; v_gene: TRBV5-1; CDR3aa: CASSFAGRGTDTQYF; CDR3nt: TGCGCCAGCAGCTTCGCGGGCCGGGGGACAGATACGCAGTATTTT
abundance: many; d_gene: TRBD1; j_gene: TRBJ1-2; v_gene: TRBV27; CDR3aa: CASSSRDRGAYGYTF; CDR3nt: TGTGCCAGCAGTTCCCGGGACAGAGGGGCATATGGCTACACCTTC
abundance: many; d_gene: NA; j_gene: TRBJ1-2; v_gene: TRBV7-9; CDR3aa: CASSLGQDYGYTF; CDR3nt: TGTGCCAGCAGCTTAGGACAGGACTATGGCTACACCTTC
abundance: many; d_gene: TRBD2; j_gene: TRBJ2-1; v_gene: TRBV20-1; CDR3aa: CSATSGRAAYNEQFF; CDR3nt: TGCAGTGCAACTAGCGGGAGGGCCGCCTACAATGAGCAGTTCTTC
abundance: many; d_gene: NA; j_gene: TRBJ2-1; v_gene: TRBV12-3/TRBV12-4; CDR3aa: CASSLGRDNEQFF; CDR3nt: TGTGCCAGCAGTTTAGGCAGGGACAATGAGCAGTTCTTC
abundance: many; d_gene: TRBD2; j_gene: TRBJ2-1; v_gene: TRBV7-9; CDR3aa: CASSALLAGVSYNEQFF; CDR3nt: TGTGCCAGCAGCGCCTTACTAGCGGGAGTTTCCTACAATGAGCAGTTCTTC
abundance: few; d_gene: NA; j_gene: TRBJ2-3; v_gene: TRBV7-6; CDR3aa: CASSLTVPNTQYF; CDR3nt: TGTGCCAGCAGCTTAACCGTTCCAAATACGCAGTATTTT
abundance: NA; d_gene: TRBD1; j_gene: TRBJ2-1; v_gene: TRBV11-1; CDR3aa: CASSFRQGAYEQLF; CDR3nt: TGTGCCAGCAGCTTTAGACAGGGGGCCTATGAGCAGCTCTTC
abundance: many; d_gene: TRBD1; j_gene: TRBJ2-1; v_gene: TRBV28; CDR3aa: CAHRGQPDEQFF; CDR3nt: TGTGCCCACAGGGGGCAGCCGGATGAGCAGTTCTTC
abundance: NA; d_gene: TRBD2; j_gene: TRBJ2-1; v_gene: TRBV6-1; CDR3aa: CASGRLAGDENEQFF; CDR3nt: TGTGCCAGCGGGAGACTAGCGGGAGATGAAAATGAGCAGTTCTTC
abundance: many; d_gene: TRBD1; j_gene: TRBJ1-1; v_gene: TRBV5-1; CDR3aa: CASSFTGEGFTEAFF; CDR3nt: TGCGCCAGCAGCTTCACAGGGGAGGGGTTCACTGAAGCTTTCTTT
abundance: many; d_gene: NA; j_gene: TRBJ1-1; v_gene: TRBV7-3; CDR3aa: CATSLRSDGTEAFF; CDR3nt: TGTGCCACGAGCCTGCGGTCAGATGGCACTGAAGCTTTCTTT
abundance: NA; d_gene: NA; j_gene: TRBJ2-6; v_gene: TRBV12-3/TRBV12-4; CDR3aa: CASGEGSGANVLTF; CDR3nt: TGTGCCAGCGGGGAAGGCTCTGGGGCCAACGTCCTGACTTTC
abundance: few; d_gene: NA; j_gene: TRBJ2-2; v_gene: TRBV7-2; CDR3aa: CASSSFGPLTNTGELFF; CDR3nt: TGTGCCAGCAGCTCCTTTGGTCCTCTAACGAACACCGGGGAGCTGTTTTTT
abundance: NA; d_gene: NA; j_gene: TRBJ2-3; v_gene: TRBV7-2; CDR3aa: CASSPQRLRMADTQYF; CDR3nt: TGTGCCAGCAGCCCACAAAGGTTGAGGATGGCAGATACGCAGTATTTT
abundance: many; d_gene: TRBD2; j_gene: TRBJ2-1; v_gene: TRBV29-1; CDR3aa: CSVEKPGRVF; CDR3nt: TGCAGCGTTGAAAAGCCAGGGAGGGTCTTC
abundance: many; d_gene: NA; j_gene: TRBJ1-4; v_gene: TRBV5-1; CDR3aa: CASSLEQGGEKLFF; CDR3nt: TGCGCCAGCAGCTTGGAACAGGGAGGCGAAAAACTGTTTTTT
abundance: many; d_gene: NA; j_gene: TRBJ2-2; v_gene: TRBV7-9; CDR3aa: CASSRGDDTGELFF; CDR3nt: TGTGCCAGCAGCCGGGGAGATGACACCGGGGAGCTGTTTTTT
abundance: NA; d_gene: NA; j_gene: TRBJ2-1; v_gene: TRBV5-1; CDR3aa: CASSFQGLSYNGQFF; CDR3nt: TGCGCCAGCAGCTTCCAAGGGTTATCCTACAATGGGCAGTTCTTC
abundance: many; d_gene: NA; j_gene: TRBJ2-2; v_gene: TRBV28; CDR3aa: CASSFGVNTGELFF; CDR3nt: TGTGCCAGCAGTTTTGGAGTGAACACCGGGGAGCTGTTTTTT
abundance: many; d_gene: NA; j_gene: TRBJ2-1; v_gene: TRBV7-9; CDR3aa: CASSESYNEQFF; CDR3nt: TGTGCCAGCAGCGAATCCTACAATGAGCAGTTCTTC
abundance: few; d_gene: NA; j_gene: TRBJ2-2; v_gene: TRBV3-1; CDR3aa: CASSQRRGTTGELFF; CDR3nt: TGTGCCAGCAGCCAACGTCGAGGGACCACCGGGGAGCTGTTTTTT
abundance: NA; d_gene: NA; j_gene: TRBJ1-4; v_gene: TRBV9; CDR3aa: CASSVRSGGEKLFF; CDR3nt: TGTGCCAGCAGCGTAAGGTCCGGGGGTGAAAAACTGTTTTTT
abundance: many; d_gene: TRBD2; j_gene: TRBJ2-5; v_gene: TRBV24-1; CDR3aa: CATSGLLAEETQYF; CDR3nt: TGTGCCACCTCTGGCCTACTAGCGGAAGAGACCCAGTACTTC
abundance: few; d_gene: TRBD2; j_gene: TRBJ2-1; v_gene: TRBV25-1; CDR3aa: CASSDWTSGQNEQFF; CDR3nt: TGTGCCAGCAGTGATTGGACTAGCGGGCAGAATGAGCAGTTCTTC
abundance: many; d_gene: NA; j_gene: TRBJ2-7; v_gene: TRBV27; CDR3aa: CASSKSVVPYEQYF; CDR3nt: TGTGCCAGCAGTAAATCGGTCGTTCCCTACGAGCAGTACTTC